Reported below is one T cell receptor (beta chain). Its specificity is not known. Terminally differentiated effector memory CD45RA+ cells were excluded by CCR7 positive selection of CD45RO-negative cells. The data were taken from a study of shared clonotypes between healthy human individuals. About the study: Per-donor plates numbered three CD4 naive, three CD4 memory, two CD8 naive and one CD8 memory. General study results and limits: Clonotypes that were shared across a few donors made up about 4.5% of naive CD4 clonotypes. Among donors, sharing of clonotypes was expected to be affected by sequencing depth.

With 0 bases removed from V and 7 bases from J, the gap between germline ends came to 16 bases. Per the germline V gene, CDR1 is GTSNPN and CDR2 is SVGIG (reference sequence). The CDR3 totals 15 residues. Methods used by the authors: Filtering differed since immunoSEQ provided only junctions, with no quality scores. The assay was immunoSEQ multiplex PCR, and TCRdb's table has in-frame clones only and misses some. For V, J and clone size, that table is used; D and trimming come from the DNA. The sample includes millions of clones, about 93% seen only once; the top ten take under 2%. The sequence derives from a man between 18 and 35 years old in good health. Some clones in this sample may be carry-over from other donors' samples. The chain recombines TRBV30 with TRBJ2-1, with D possibly matching TRBD2 (6 bases). The sample comprised naive CD8+ T cells from PBMCs. The CDR3 nucleotides read TGTGCCTGGAGTGTCCTGGCGGGATGGGGAAATGAGCAGTTCTTC. Its protein is CAWSVLAGWGNEQFF.